The 22 T cell receptor beta chains given below trace back to one sample, sequenced in a study of CD8+ T cells in alopecia areata. Following extraction, RNA underwent reverse transcription to cDNA, which served as the sequencing template. Using immunoSEQ multiplex PCR, the repertoire was profiled, and TCRdb retains in-frame clones only, with some absent. The data hold about 7,900 clones, with less than 70% observed a single time. Patients with alopecia areata provided lesional scalp punch biopsies as well as peripheral blood. The specimen comprised skin, sampled at week 0. The source is a human donor with alopecia areata.

This clone was detected only a few times. This chain links TRBV30 with TRBJ1-1; unclear D gene. The CDR3 length is 13 residues. Trimming removed 8 bases from V and 0 bases from J, with 13 bases in between. Germline CDR1 reads GTSNPN; CDR2 reads SVGIG (reference sequence). This CDR3 is CARRETLNTEAFF. The CDR3 DNA is TGTGCCAGAAGAGAGACCCTGAACACTGAAGCTTTCTTT.

The chain couples TRBV7-8 to TRBJ2-7; D perhaps matches TRBD1 (6 bases). Germline-derived CDR1 and CDR2 are SGHVS and FQNEAQ. CDR3 length equals 14 residues. Between the trimmed V and J ends, which lost 5 bases and 2 bases, there was a span of 13 bases. The CDR3 reads CASSHGTFAYEQYF. CDR3 sequence (DNA): TGTGCCAGCAGCCACGGGACATTCGCCTACGAGCAGTACTTC.

The chain carries TRBV7-2 and TRBJ2-4; 7 positions agree with TRBD1. With V trimmed by 5 bases and J by 2 bases, 9 bases remained unmatched. Germline CDR1 reads SGHTA; CDR2 reads FQGNSA. CDR3 length equals 16 residues. The CDR3 loop is CASSRDRVGTKNIQYF. In DNA form, the CDR3 reads TGTGCCAGCAGCCGCGACAGGGTGGGGACCAAAAACATTCAGTACTTC.

The rearrangement uses TRBV7-8 and TRBJ1-2; 7 bases are shared with TRBD1. Germline V CDR1 and CDR2: SGHVS, FQNEAQ. The CDR3 loop spans 17 amino acids. J lost 5 bases, V lost 5 bases, and 17 bases had no gene match. CDR3 sequence reads: CASSPERQGPLDYGYTF. CDR3 DNA: TGTGCCAGCAGCCCCGAAAGACAGGGACCCCTTGATTATGGCTACACCTTC.

This clone was counted between two and nine times. The V gene is TRBV7-2, the J gene TRBJ2-5, with TRBD2 identical over 8 bases. Trimming took 2 bases from V and 0 from J; bases not matched to a gene: 5. This CDR3 has 16 residues. The germline CDR1 and CDR2 sequences are SGHTA and FQGNSA. The CDR3 loop reads CASSLSSGTYQETQYF. In DNA form, the CDR3 reads TGTGCCAGCAGCTTAAGTAGCGGGACGTACCAAGAGACCCAGTACTTC. The entire variable domain, with the rest obtained from reference TRBV7-2 and TRBJ2-5, is as follows: GAGVSQSPSNKVTEKGKDVELRCDPISGHTALYWYRQSLGQGLEFLIYFQGNSAPDKSGLPSDRFSAERTGGSVSTLTIQRTQQEDSAVYLCASSLSSGTYQETQYFGPGTRLLVL.

The chain links TRBV6-5 to TRBJ2-7; 8 nucleotides match TRBD1. V was clipped by 4 bases and J by 6 bases; unmatched bases: 14. Germline V gene data show CDR1 as MNHEY and CDR2 as SVGAGI. The CDR3 runs 16 residues. The CDR3 sequence: CASSSPRGRGLGEQYF. DNA of the CDR3: TGTGCCAGCAGTTCCCCCCGGGGCAGGGGGCTTGGCGAGCAGTACTTC.

The chain links TRBV4-1 to TRBJ2-5, with D possibly TRBD2 on 6 matching bases. The V end was cut by 4 bases, the J end by 4 bases, with 19 bases between. Per the germline V gene, CDR1 is MGHRA and CDR2 is YSYEKL. This CDR3 comprises 16 residues. As DNA, the CDR3 is TGCGCCAGCAGCCCGGGGACCGCGGGGAAGGGAGAGACCCAGTACTTC. Translating it yields CASSPGTAGKGETQYF.

The chain is built from TRBV5-4 and TRBJ1-5; perhaps TRBD1 as D (6 bases). V lost 4 bases and J lost 5, with 19 bases in between. Germline V lookup: CDR1 SGHNT, CDR2 YYREEE (reference sequence). The CDR3 spans 16 residues. The CDR3 sequence: CASSPGGAGPHQPQHF. CDR3 sequence (DNA): TGTGCCAGCAGCCCGGGGGGGGCAGGCCCTCATCAGCCCCAGCATTTT.

The chain employs TRBV7-9 and TRBJ2-7, with 13 positions matching TRBD2. Germline V lookup: CDR1 SEHNR, CDR2 FQNEAQ (reference sequence). The CDR3 runs 15 residues. The ends lost 7 bases at V and 5 bases at J; junction bases unmatched: 8. The CDR3 region is CASTLTGLAGDEQYF. The CDR3 DNA reads as TGTGCCAGCACGCTTACCGGACTAGCGGGAGACGAGCAGTACTTC. Based on the CDR3 plus reference TRBV7-9 and TRBJ2-7, the full variable domain is DTGVSQNPRHKITKRGQNVTFRCDPISEHNRLYWYRQTLGQGPEFLTYFQNEAQLEKSRLLSDRFSAERPKGSFSTLEIQRTEQGDSAMYLCASTLTGLAGDEQYFGPGTRLTVT.

This clone is medium-sized by share. This chain links TRBV21-1 with TRBJ2-6; TRBD2 is taken as the D call from the table, unchecked against the DNA. TRBV21-1 is classified as a pseudogene. The CDR3 is 9 residues long. CDR3 nucleotides: TGTGCCACCAGGGACTTCCTGACTTTC. This gives the protein CATRDFLTF.

The V and J genes are TRBV14 and TRBJ2-3; D uncertain. This CDR3 region has 12 residues. The V gene lost 2 bases and the J gene lost 6 bases, with 6 bases spanning the gap. Germline V gene sequence: CDR1 SGHDN, CDR2 FVKESK. The CDR3 sequence is CASSQSRDTQYF. The CDR3 DNA reads TGTGCCAGCAGCCAATCCCGGGATACGCAGTATTTT.

V and J are TRBV6-9 and TRBJ2-1; D possibly uses TRBD1 or TRBD2 (6 bases each). CDR3 length equals 14 residues. V was trimmed by 7 bases and J by 8 bases, leaving 18 bases between them. Germline V CDR1 and CDR2: MNHGY, SVAAGI. CDR3 sequence (DNA): TGTGCCAGCACACGGGGGCGCATAATCGATGAGCAGTTCTTC. As protein: CASTRGRIIDEQFF.

The rearrangement joins TRBV20-1 to TRBJ2-7; no clear D. V gave up 3 bases and J gave up 6 bases, with 9 bases separating them. Looked up from germline, CDR1 is DFQATT and CDR2 is SNEGSKA (reference sequence). The CDR3 spans 11 residues. CDR3 region: CSARGRSEQYF. The CDR3 bases are TGCAGTGCTAGGGGAAGATCCGAGCAGTACTTC.

This chain connects TRBV19 to TRBJ2-1, with D unclear. Germline CDR1 is LNHDA and CDR2 is SQIVND (reference sequence). V was trimmed by 3 bases and J by 6 bases, leaving 6 bases between them. This CDR3 is built from 12 residues. In nucleotides, the CDR3 is TGTGCCAGTAGTATTCGGAGCAATGAGCAGTTCTTC. Amino acids: CASSIRSNEQFF. Full variable domain (rest looked up from reference TRBV19 and TRBJ2-1): DGGITQSPKYLFRKEGQNVTLSCEQNLNHDAMYWYRQDPGQGLRLIYYSQIVNDFQKGDIAEGYSVSREKKESFPLTVTSAQKNPTAFYLCASSIRSNEQFFGPGTRLTVL.

V usage is TRBV9 and J usage is TRBJ2-3, with D tentatively TRBD1 (5 bases). With 0 bases removed from V and 3 bases from J, the gap between germline ends came to 11 bases. Germline V gene sequence: CDR1 SGDLS, CDR2 YYNGEE. This CDR3 spans 15 amino acids. In DNA, the CDR3 is TGTGCCAGCAGCGTAGGACAGTTCGGAACAGATACGCAGTATTTT. Its protein product is CASSVGQFGTDTQYF.

The chain couples TRBV28 to TRBJ1-5; D unresolved. From germline, CDR1 is MDHEN and CDR2 SYDVKM. CDR3 size: 14 residues. V lost 2 bases to trimming and J lost 3 bases, with 8 bases between them. The CDR3, as DNA: TGTGCCAGCAGTTTAGGGCAGTTCAATCAGCCCCAGCATTTT. Its translation is CASSLGQFNQPQHF.

The chain combines TRBV6-6 with TRBJ2-1; D perhaps matches TRBD2 (5 bases). V lost 2 bases, J lost 6 bases, and 11 bases lay in between. The CDR3 runs to 14 residues. CDR1 is MNHNY and CDR2 is SVGAGI in the germline V gene (reference sequence). The CDR3 sequence is CASSYTREGNEQFF. The CDR3 coding sequence is TGTGCCAGCAGTTACACACGGGAAGGCAATGAGCAGTTCTTC.

The table lists this clone with a few counts. This sequence joins TRBV7-3 and TRBJ2-3; possibly TRBD2 for D (5 bases). With 2 bases removed from V and 9 bases from J, the gap between germline ends came to 24 bases. The CDR3 contains 17 residues. Germline CDR1 SGHTA, CDR2 FQGTGA. The CDR3 coding sequence is TGTGCCAGCAGCTTAGATTCGGACCGCCGAGGGTTCGTCACGCAGTATTTT. It specifies CASSLDSDRRGFVTQYF.

This chain links TRBV19 with TRBJ2-7, with 10 bases matching TRBD1. Germline loops: CDR1 LNHDA, CDR2 SQIVND (reference sequence). V lost 5 bases to trimming and J lost 7 bases; unmatched junction nucleotides: 11. The CDR3 runs 15 residues. The CDR3 reads CASSSWDRGFQEQYF. The CDR3 region has the DNA TGTGCCAGTAGTTCCTGGGACAGGGGATTCCAGGAGCAGTACTTC.

Notes on this clone: A much larger clone differs by one base, so this may be a read error. The chain links TRBV7-9 to TRBJ1-3; a weak D match, TRBD1 (5 bases). CDR1 and CDR2 from the germline V gene are SEHNR and FQNEAQ (reference sequence). V lost 4 bases and J lost 0, with 13 bases in between. This CDR3 has 16 amino acids. For the CDR3, the DNA is TGTGCCAGCAGCTCTCGGACAAGCCACTCTGGAAACACCATATATTTT. It specifies CASSSRTSHSGNTIYF.

This sequence joins TRBV6-6 and TRBJ2-5; no definite D call. The CDR3 is 13 amino acids. Germline values: CDR1 MNHNY, CDR2 SVGAGI (reference sequence). The V end lost 2 bases, the J end lost 9 bases, and 13 bases lay between the germline ends. CDR3 protein: CASSYMDVGSQYF. For the CDR3, the DNA is TGTGCCAGCAGTTACATGGATGTCGGGTCCCAGTACTTC.

The chain couples TRBV27 to TRBJ2-3; 7 bases are a match to TRBD2. Looked up from germline, CDR1 is MNHEY and CDR2 is SMNVEV (reference sequence). The CDR3 runs 15 residues. V dropped 1 base and J dropped 4; count of bases not matched to a gene: 5. CDR3 coding DNA: TGTGCCAGCAGTTTATTGGGGGGGACGGCAGATACGCAGTATTTT. Translated: CASSLLGGTADTQYF.